The sequence of this TCR beta chain was determined in a study of blood T cell repertoires in COVID-19. Under the authors' procedure: Amplification of reference gene primers provided the estimated nucleated cell counts. This table comes from immunoSEQ multiplex PCR, and its TCRdb copy is limited to in-frame clones, with some not included. V and J calls and clone size follow that table, whereas D and trimming were derived from the DNA. The sample consists of about 130,000 clones, about 80% of them appearing once. The CDR3 contains 11 residues. Trimming left V 6 bases short and J 13 bases short, with 15 bases between. Germline CDR1 and CDR2: MNHEY and SVGAGI.

This TCR was sampled from a human donor in a cohort sampled during active COVID-19. The V call is TRBV6-5, the J call TRBJ1-2, with D possibly matching TRBD1 (6 bases). The source material was peripheral blood. CDR3 nucleotide sequence: TGTGCCAGCAGGCCCGGGACAAAGGCCACCTTC. Protein product: CASRPGTKATF.